The present entry profiles one T cell receptor (beta chain) with its context. TCRdb processed the PCR reads anew with MiXCR; each CDR3 protein has one entry. The sample shows some 650,000 distinct CDR3 sequences, just under 20% of them seen only once. The CDR3 is made up of 14 amino acids. Germline V CDR1 and CDR2: GTSNPN, SVGIG (reference sequence). Trimming took 1 base from V and 5 from J; bases not matched to a gene: 2. The sample belongs to a study of molecular identifiers for immune sequencing clone quantification. Sorting recovered naive CD8 T cells on a CD8+CD4-CCR7+CD45RA+ profile. The sequenced sample consisted of naive CD8+ T cells from blood, with Jurkat cell RNA spiked in. Subset of the sample: FACS-sorted CD8+CD4-CCR7+CD45RA+ naive T cells. The receptor was derived from a human donor in good health. Some libraries in this study had Jurkat cell RNA spiked in. V usage is TRBV30 and J usage is TRBJ2-7, with TRBD2 identical over 13 bases. The CDR3: CAWSGTSGSHEQYF. The CDR3 region has the DNA TGTGCCTGGAGTGGGACTAGCGGGAGCCACGAGCAGTACTTC. Full variable domain (rest looked up from reference TRBV30 and TRBJ2-7): SQTIHQWPATLVQPVGSPLSLECTVEGTSNPNLYWYRQAAGRGLQLLFYSVGIGQISSEVPQNLSASRPQDRQFILSSKKLLLSDSGFYLCAWSGTSGSHEQYFGPGTRLTVT.